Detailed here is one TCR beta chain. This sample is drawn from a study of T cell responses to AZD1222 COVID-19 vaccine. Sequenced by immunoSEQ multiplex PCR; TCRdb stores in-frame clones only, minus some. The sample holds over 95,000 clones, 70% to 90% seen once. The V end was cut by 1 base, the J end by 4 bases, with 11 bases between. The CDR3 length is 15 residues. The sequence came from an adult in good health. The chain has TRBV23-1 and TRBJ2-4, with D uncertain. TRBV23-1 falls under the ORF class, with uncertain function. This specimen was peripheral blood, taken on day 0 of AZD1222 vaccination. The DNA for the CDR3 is TGCGCCAGCAGTCAATTAAGCTGGCAGAAAAACATTCAGTACTTC. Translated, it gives CASSQLSWQKNIQYF.